These T cell receptor beta chains were read from a single sample in a study of cytomegalovirus exposure and HLA in healthy donors. Measured with immunoSEQ multiplex PCR; TCRdb has only the in-frame clones, and not every one. The data show about 150,000 clones, with around 82% seen just once and 6.5% to 7.5% held by the top ten. Sequenced: PBMCs. The receptors here all came from a woman aged 45-59 years in good health and CMV-seropositive. Each CDR3 is given with its conserved first and last residue.

V gene,CDR3 protein
TRBV5-1,CASSPSAGPTDTQYF
TRBV7-3,CSSSLRLAGGTDTQYF
TRBV7-2,CASSQIAGGVTGELFF
TRBV5-4,CASGQGGEKKLFF
TRBV27,CASRRESYQETQYF
TRBV7-6,CASSLPPGQAAEQYF
TRBV5-1,CASSGMPGGGVNEQFF
TRBV5-1,CASSWGRRSDNSPLHF
TRBV6-1,CASSELRTGPGNTIYF
TRBV2,CAGWTGSSNQPQHF
TRBV6-1,CASRGTGAGNTIYF
TRBV29-1,CSVPKGTGDRYGYTF
TRBV7-2,CASSLGSGGYEQYF
TRBV19,CACSRAGGPIDTQYF
TRBV6-1,CASSEARAEQFF
TRBV9,CASSVEEGYGPQHF
TRBV29-1,CSVGPGTGDHYGYTF
TRBV29-1,CSVENPRRAGELFF
TRBV27,CASSLPGGYGYTF
TRBV4-2,CASSQEWSRDNEQFF
TRBV7-2,CASSLDGGANTEAFF
TRBV6-1,CASSEARETLGNQPQHF